Listed below are T cell receptor beta chains from one sample, sequenced in a study of vaccination effects on CD4 cells after COVID-19. These receptors lack a known antigen. The protocol was immunoSEQ multiplex PCR, while the TCRdb copy is restricted to in-frame clones and leaves out a portion. The table has over 20,000 clones, 73% seen once; the top ten hold 12%. Specimen: CD4+ T cells from PBMCs cultured with HCoV-229E spike peptides, collected before COVID-19 vaccination. The receptors derive from a human donor who received a COVID-19 vaccine. The CDR3 runs from the conserved cysteine through the conserved F or W. D genes are given only for firm matches. Only some rows state a clone size, as once, few, many or a class for expanded clones.

v_gene	j_gene	abundance	d_gene	CDR3aa	CDR3nt
TRBV3-1/TRBV3-2	TRBJ2-7	-	-	CASSLGAYEQYF	TGTGCCAGCAGCCTGGGGGCCTACGAGCAGTACTTC
TRBV7-9	TRBJ1-1	-	-	CASSLVGVNTEAFF	TGTGCCAGCAGCTTAGTTGGAGTGAACACTGAAGCTTTCTTT
TRBV6-2/TRBV6-3	TRBJ1-3	-	-	CASSKIRQFSGNTIYF	TGTGCCAGCAGCAAGATAAGACAGTTCTCTGGAAACACCATATATTTT
TRBV20-1	TRBJ2-3	-	-	CSAKPLAQYF	TGCAGTGCTAAACCACTTGCGCAGTATTTT
TRBV24-1	TRBJ2-5	-	-	CATSAVSMYQETQYF	TGTGCCACCAGTGCCGTGAGTATGTACCAAGAGACCCAGTACTTC
TRBV7-8	TRBJ2-7	-	TRBD1	CASSRRIGQGVGEQYF	TGTGCCAGCAGCCGCAGGATCGGACAGGGGGTTGGAGAGCAGTACTTC
TRBV18	TRBJ2-5	-	-	CASSPGLSQETQYF	TGTGCCAGCTCACCCGGGCTTAGTCAAGAGACCCAGTACTTC
TRBV28	TRBJ2-1	few	TRBD2	CASSFSPGREGFNEQFF	TGTGCCAGCAGTTTTTCCCCGGGGAGGGAGGGGTTCAATGAGCAGTTCTTC
TRBV4-1	TRBJ1-2	-	-	CASSQKDGALENYGYTF	TGCGCCAGCAGCCAAAAAGACGGAGCCCTAGAAAACTATGGCTACACCTTC
TRBV18	TRBJ2-1	-	-	CASSPWASKGYNEQFF	TGTGCCAGCTCACCCTGGGCTAGTAAAGGCTACAATGAGCAGTTCTTC
TRBV2	TRBJ2-7	-	-	CASSEIRAREQYF	TGTGCCAGCAGTGAAATTAGGGCGAGGGAGCAGTACTTC
TRBV7-9	TRBJ2-1	few	TRBD1	CASSPRQGRDEQFF	TGTGCCAGCAGCCCGAGACAGGGCCGAGATGAGCAGTTCTTC
TRBV5-5	TRBJ2-7	-	-	CASSPPRGPGYEQYF	TGTGCCAGCAGCCCGCCCCGTGGGCCAGGGTACGAGCAGTACTTC
TRBV7-2	TRBJ2-7	-	TRBD2	CASSQSASGSRNEQYF	TGTGCCAGCAGCCAATCCGCTAGCGGGAGTCGGAACGAGCAGTACTTC
TRBV5-1	TRBJ1-5	-	-	CASSLGDRNNQPQHF	TGCGCCAGCAGCTTGGGTGACAGAAACAATCAGCCCCAGCATTTT
TRBV11-2	TRBJ1-4	-	-	CASSLDRRTEKLFF	TGTGCCAGCAGCTTAGACAGAAGGACTGAAAAACTGTTTTTT
TRBV7-9	TRBJ1-5	-	TRBD1	CASSLAGGIQPQHF	TGTGCCAGCAGCTTAGCAGGGGGCATTCAGCCCCAGCATTTT
TRBV6-4	TRBJ2-7	-	-	CASSDSRRPPSYEQYF	TGTGCCAGCAGTGACTCGAGGAGACCCCCCTCATACGAGCAGTACTTC
TRBV4-1	TRBJ2-5	-	TRBD2	CASSQVGRGSSDGETQYF	TGCGCCAGCAGCCAAGTAGGGCGGGGGTCATCCGACGGAGAGACCCAGTACTTC
TRBV6-4	TRBJ1-2	-	-	CASSDSTVNYGYTF	TGTGCCAGCAGTGACTCGACGGTTAACTATGGCTACACCTTC
TRBV5-5	TRBJ2-6	-	-	CASSLFTGANVLTF	TGTGCCAGCAGCTTGTTCACTGGGGCCAACGTCCTGACTTTC
TRBV29-1	TRBJ1-2	-	-	CSVGLGSQGLANYGYTF	TGCAGCGTGGGTCTTGGCAGTCAGGGCTTAGCTAACTATGGCTACACCTTC
TRBV24-1	TRBJ1-4	-	-	CATSGGGGTNEKLFF	TGTGCCACCAGTGGCGGCGGGGGGACTAATGAAAAACTGTTTTTT
TRBV3-1/TRBV3-2	TRBJ2-7	large	TRBD2	CASSQGVVAGAYEQYF	TGTGCCAGCAGCCAAGGTGTCGTAGCGGGAGCCTACGAGCAGTACTTC
TRBV14	TRBJ2-2	-	TRBD1	CASSQGQGRTGELFF	TGTGCCAGCAGCCAAGGACAGGGTCGGACCGGGGAGCTGTTTTTT
TRBV18	TRBJ1-1	-	TRBD1	CASSLDRDTEAFF	TGTGCCAGCTCACTCGACAGGGACACTGAAGCTTTCTTT
TRBV19	TRBJ2-4	-	-	CASTLGPLTKNIQYF	TGTGCCAGTACCCTGGGACCTCTGACCAAAAACATTCAGTACTTC
TRBV5-5	TRBJ2-2	few	-	CASSPLGGVNTGELFF	TGTGCCAGCAGCCCCCTAGGCGGGGTAAACACCGGGGAGCTGTTTTTT
TRBV7-9	TRBJ1-1	-	-	CASSQEGGNTEAFF	TGTGCCAGCAGCCAGGAAGGGGGGAACACTGAAGCTTTCTTT
TRBV2	TRBJ1-5	-	-	CASRREGNQPQHF	TGTGCCAGCAGGAGGGAGGGGAATCAGCCCCAGCATTTT
TRBV5-1	TRBJ2-1	-	-	CASSPPIGQSADEQFF	TGCGCCAGCAGCCCCCCCATTGGCCAGTCCGCGGATGAGCAGTTCTTC
TRBV5-1	TRBJ2-1	-	-	CASSLPGVRRNEQFF	TGCGCCAGCAGCTTGCCCGGGGTACGACGCAATGAGCAGTTCTTC
TRBV4-1	TRBJ1-1	few	TRBD1	CASSPRTGLDTEAFF	TGCGCCAGCAGCCCGCGGACAGGGCTTGACACTGAAGCTTTCTTT
TRBV11-3	TRBJ2-2	few	TRBD1	CASSLDHSGTGTPGELFF	TGTGCCAGCAGCTTAGATCACTCCGGGACAGGGACGCCCGGGGAGCTGTTTTTT
TRBV6-4	TRBJ2-3	-	-	CASSDRLDPDTQYF	TGTGCCAGCAGTGACCGACTAGATCCAGATACGCAGTATTTT
TRBV9	TRBJ1-2	once	-	CASSVASGNGYTF	TGTGCCAGCAGCGTAGCTTCCGGTAATGGCTACACCTTC
TRBV14	TRBJ2-2	few	TRBD2	CASSQELILAGVGGELFF	TGTGCCAGCAGCCAAGAACTGATTTTAGCGGGAGTAGGCGGGGAGCTGTTTTTT
TRBV2	TRBJ1-6	few	TRBD1	CARGQGLYSPLHF	TGTGCCAGAGGACAGGGTCTTTATTCACCCCTCCACTTT
TRBV28	TRBJ2-1	-	TRBD2	CASSSPGGAYNEQFF	TGTGCCAGCAGTTCCCCGGGAGGGGCGTACAATGAGCAGTTCTTC
TRBV27	TRBJ2-2	-	TRBD2	CASSWGLANTGELFF	TGTGCCAGCAGCTGGGGACTAGCGAACACCGGGGAGCTGTTTTTT
TRBV6-2/TRBV6-3	TRBJ2-3	-	-	CASSYETDTQYF	TGTGCCAGCAGTTACGAAACAGATACGCAGTATTTT
TRBV5-6	TRBJ1-6	-	TRBD1	CASSPGQYNSPLHF	TGTGCCAGCAGCCCGGGACAGTATAATTCACCCCTCCACTTT
TRBV5-1	TRBJ1-2	-	TRBD1	CASSPDGGRGPGYTF	TGCGCCAGCAGCCCGGACGGGGGCAGGGGGCCTGGCTACACCTTC
TRBV25-1	TRBJ2-1	once	TRBD1	CASSRSGTGLNEQFF	TGTGCCAGCAGTAGATCCGGGACAGGGTTGAATGAGCAGTTCTTC
TRBV5-1	TRBJ1-5	few	TRBD1	CASSLGGQAFYQPQHF	TGCGCCAGCAGCTTGGGAGGACAGGCGTTTTATCAGCCCCAGCATTTT
TRBV14	TRBJ1-6	-	-	CASSQVLLSPLHF	TGTGCCAGCAGCCAAGTTTTATTGTCACCCCTCCACTTT
TRBV18	TRBJ2-2	-	-	CASSPSSRGDTGELFF	TGTGCCAGCTCACCGAGTTCAAGGGGGGACACCGGGGAGCTGTTTTTT
TRBV5-4	TRBJ2-5	-	TRBD1	CASSSNRDRAQETQYF	TGTGCCAGCAGCTCCAACCGGGACAGGGCTCAAGAGACCCAGTACTTC
TRBV20-1	TRBJ2-7	few	-	CSAQSDYEQYF	TGCAGTGCACAAAGCGACTACGAGCAGTACTTC
TRBV5-1	TRBJ1-1	few	-	CASSSAPNTEAFF	TGCGCCAGCAGCTCAGCCCCGAACACTGAAGCTTTCTTT
TRBV5-1	TRBJ2-5	once	-	CASSSGAQGETQYF	TGCGCCAGCAGCTCAGGGGCGCAGGGAGAGACCCAGTACTTC
TRBV7-9	TRBJ1-2	-	-	CASSLLVNYGYTF	TGTGCCAGCAGCTTACTTGTCAACTATGGCTACACCTTC
TRBV5-1	TRBJ2-2	once	TRBD2	CASSSGTSGTGELFF	TGCGCCAGCAGCTCCGGGACTAGCGGTACCGGGGAGCTGTTTTTT
TRBV5-1	TRBJ2-7	-	TRBD2	CASSLGRRLAGDEQYF	TGCGCCAGCAGCTTGGGCAGGAGACTAGCGGGGGACGAGCAGTACTTC
TRBV6-2/TRBV6-3	TRBJ2-4	-	-	CASSYSVGAKNIQYF	TGTGCCAGCAGCTATAGTGTGGGGGCCAAAAACATTCAGTACTTC
TRBV19	TRBJ2-3	-	TRBD1	CASRRQGSVTDTQYF	TGTGCCAGTAGGAGACAGGGGTCGGTGACAGATACGCAGTATTTT
TRBV6-5	TRBJ1-5	-	-	CASSLPWLSNQPQHF	TGTGCCAGCAGTCTTCCATGGCTAAGCAATCAGCCCCAGCATTTT